This TCR beta chain comes out of a study of CD8+ T cells in alopecia areata. Study-wide results and limits: TCR sharing across patients was less clear than in mice, possibly HLA-related.

To note about this clone: Its antigen is as yet unknown.

Reverse transcribed after extraction, RNA yielded cDNA as the sequencing template. The assay was immunoSEQ multiplex PCR, and TCRdb's table has in-frame clones only and misses some. The sample carries over 110,000 clones, roughly 46% recorded once. V dropped 2 bases and J dropped 7; count of bases not matched to a gene: 9. This CDR3 is built from 16 residues. In germline, CDR1 is SGHAT, CDR2 FQNNGV. This receptor was obtained from a human donor with alopecia areata. This chain joins TRBV11-2 and TRBJ2-3; TRBD2 aligns across 10 bases. The sample consisted of CD4+ T cells sorted from blood, taken at week 0. CDR3 region: CASSLWLTSGRNTQYF. The CDR3 coding sequence is TGTGCCAGCAGCTTATGGTTGACTAGCGGGCGGAATACGCAGTATTTT.